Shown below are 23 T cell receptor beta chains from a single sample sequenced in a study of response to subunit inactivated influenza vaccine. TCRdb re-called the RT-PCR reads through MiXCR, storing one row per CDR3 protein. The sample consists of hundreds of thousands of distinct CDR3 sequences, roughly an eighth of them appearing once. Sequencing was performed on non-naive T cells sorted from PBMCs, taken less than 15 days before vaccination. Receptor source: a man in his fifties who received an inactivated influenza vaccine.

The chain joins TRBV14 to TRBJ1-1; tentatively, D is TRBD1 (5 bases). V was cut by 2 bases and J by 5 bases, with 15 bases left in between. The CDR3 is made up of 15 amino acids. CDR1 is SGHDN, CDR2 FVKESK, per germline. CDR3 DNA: TGTGCCAGCAGCCAATCCCGGGGAAGGGGAACTGAAGCTTTCTTT. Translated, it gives CASSQSRGRGTEAFF. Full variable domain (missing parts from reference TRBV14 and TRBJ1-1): EAGVTQFPSHSVIEKGQTVTLRCDPISGHDNLYWYRRVMGKEIKFLLHFVKESKQDESGMPNNRFLAERTGGTYSTLKVQPAELEDSGVYFCASSQSRGRGTEAFFGQGTRLTVV.

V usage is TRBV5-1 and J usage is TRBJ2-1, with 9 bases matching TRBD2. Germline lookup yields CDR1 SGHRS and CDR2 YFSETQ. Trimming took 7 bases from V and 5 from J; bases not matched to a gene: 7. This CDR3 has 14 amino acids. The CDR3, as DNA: TGCGCCAGCGCGAGGCTAGCGGGGCACAATGAGCAGTTCTTC. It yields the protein CASARLAGHNEQFF. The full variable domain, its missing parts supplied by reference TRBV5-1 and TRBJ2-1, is KAGVTQTPRYLIKTRGQQVTLSCSPISGHRSVSWYQQTPGQGLQFLFEYFSETQRNKGNFPGRFSGRQFSNSRSEMNVSTLELGDSALYLCASARLAGHNEQFFGPGTRLTVL.

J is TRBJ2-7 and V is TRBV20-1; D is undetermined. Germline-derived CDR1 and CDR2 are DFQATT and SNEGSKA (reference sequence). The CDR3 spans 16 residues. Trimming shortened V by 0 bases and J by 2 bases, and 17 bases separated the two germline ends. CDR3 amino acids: CSARDNISPLAYEQYF. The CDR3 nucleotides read TGCAGTGCTAGAGATAACATTTCCCCGCTAGCCTACGAGCAGTACTTC.

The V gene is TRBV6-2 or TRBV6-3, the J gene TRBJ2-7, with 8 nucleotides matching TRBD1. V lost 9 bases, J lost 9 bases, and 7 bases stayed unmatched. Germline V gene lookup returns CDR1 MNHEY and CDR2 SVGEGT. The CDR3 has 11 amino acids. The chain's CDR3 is CASTTGTGQYF. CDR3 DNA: TGTGCCAGTACGACCGGGACAGGGCAGTACTTC.

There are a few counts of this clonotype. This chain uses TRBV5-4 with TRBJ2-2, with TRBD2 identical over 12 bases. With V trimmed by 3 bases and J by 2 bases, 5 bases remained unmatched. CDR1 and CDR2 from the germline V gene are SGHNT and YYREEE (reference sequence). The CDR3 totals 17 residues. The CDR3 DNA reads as TGTGCCAGCAGCTCCCGGACTAGCGGGGACAACACCGGGGAGCTGTTTTTT. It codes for CASSSRTSGDNTGELFF.

CDR3 DNA: TGTGCCAGCAGTGAAGTGCGGGGGGAGACCCAGTACTTC. Amino acids: CASSEVRGETQYF. V gene TRBV6-1 combines with J gene TRBJ2-5, with 7 bases matching TRBD2. The CDR3 has 13 residues. Germline CDR1 is MNHNS and CDR2 is SASEGT. The ends lost 1 base at V and 5 bases at J; junction bases unmatched: 1.

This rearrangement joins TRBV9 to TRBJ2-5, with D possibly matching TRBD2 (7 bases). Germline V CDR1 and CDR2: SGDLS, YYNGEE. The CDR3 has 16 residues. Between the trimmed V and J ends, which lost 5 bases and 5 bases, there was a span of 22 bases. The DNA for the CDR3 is TGTGCCAGCAGTCGTCGAGGGGGAGGGCCGTTGGAGACCCAGTACTTC. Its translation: CASSRRGGGPLETQYF.

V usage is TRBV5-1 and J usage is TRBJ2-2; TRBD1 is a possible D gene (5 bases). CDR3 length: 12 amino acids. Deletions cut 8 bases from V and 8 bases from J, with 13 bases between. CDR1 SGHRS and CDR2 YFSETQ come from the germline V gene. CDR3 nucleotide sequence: TGCGCCAGTAGACAGTATTCGGGGGAGCTGTTTTTT. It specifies CASRQYSGELFF.

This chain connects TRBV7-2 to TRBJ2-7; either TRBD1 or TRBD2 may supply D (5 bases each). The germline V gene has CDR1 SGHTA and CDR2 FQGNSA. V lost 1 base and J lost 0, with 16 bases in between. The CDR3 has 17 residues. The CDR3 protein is CASSLVALGESSYEQYF. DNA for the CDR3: TGTGCCAGCAGCTTAGTGGCCCTAGGGGAGAGCTCCTACGAGCAGTACTTC.

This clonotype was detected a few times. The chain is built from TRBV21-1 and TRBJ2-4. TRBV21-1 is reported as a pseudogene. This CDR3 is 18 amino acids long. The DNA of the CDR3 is TGTGCCAGCAGCAAAGCCTGGGTTCTCTCTGGGGCCAAAAACATTCAGTACTTC. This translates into CASSKAWVLSGAKNIQYF.

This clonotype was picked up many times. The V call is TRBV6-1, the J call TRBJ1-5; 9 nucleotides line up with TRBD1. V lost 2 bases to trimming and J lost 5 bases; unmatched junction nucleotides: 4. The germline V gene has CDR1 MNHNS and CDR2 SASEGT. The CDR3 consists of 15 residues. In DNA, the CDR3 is TGTGCCAGCAGTGAAACGGGACAGGGTCATCAGCCCCAGCATTTT. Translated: CASSETGQGHQPQHF.

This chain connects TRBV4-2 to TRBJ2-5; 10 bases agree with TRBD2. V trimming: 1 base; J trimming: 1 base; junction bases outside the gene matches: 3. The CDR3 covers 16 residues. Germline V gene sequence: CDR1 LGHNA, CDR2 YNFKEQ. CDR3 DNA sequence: TGTGCCAGCAGCCAAGCCTCTAGCGGGGGCCAAGAGACCCAGTACTTC. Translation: CASSQASSGGQETQYF.

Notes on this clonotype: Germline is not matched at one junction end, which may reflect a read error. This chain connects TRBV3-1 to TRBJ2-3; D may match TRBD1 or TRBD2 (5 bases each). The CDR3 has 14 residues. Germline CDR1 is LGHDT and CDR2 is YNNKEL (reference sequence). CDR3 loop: CASCQVQGPDTQYF. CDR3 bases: TGTGCCAGCTGCCAAGTCCAGGGACCAGATACGCAGTATTTT.

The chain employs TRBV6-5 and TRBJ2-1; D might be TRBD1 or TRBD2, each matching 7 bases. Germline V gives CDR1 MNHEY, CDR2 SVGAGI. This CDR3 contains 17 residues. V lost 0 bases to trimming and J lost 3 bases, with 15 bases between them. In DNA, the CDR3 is TGTGCCAGCAGTTACTCCGCTTCAGGGGGGGGCTACAATGAGCAGTTCTTC. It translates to CASSYSASGGGYNEQFF.

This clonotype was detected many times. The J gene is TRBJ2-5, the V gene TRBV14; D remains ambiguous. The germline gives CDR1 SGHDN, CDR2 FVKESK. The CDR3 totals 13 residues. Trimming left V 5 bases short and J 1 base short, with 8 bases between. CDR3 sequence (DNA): TGTGCCAGCAGCTCCCAGCGCCAAGAGACCCAGTACTTC. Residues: CASSSQRQETQYF.

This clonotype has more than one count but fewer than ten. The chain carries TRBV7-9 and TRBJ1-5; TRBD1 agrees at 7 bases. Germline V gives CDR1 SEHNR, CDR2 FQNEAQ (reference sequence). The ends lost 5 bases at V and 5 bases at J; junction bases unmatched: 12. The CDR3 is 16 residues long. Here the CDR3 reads CASSGSADRVYQPQHF. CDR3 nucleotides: TGTGCCAGCAGCGGCTCGGCTGACAGGGTTTATCAGCCCCAGCATTTT.

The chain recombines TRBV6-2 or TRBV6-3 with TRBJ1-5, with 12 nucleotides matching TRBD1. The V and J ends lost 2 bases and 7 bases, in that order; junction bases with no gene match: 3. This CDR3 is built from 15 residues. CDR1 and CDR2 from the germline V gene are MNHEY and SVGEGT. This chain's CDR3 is CASSYGTGGGQPQHF. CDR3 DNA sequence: TGTGCCAGCAGTTACGGGACAGGGGGCGGACAGCCCCAGCATTTT.

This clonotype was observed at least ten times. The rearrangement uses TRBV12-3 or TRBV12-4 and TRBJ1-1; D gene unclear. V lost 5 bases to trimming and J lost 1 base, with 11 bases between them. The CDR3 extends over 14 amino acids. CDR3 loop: CASSPDWENTEAFF. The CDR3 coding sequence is TGTGCCAGCAGTCCAGATTGGGAGAACACTGAAGCTTTCTTT.

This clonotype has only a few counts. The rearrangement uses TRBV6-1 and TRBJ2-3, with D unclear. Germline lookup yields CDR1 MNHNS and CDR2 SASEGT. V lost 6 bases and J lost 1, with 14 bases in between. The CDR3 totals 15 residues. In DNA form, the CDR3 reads TGTGCCAGCAGCACCTCATCGATTCGCACAGATACGCAGTATTTT. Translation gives CASSTSSIRTDTQYF.

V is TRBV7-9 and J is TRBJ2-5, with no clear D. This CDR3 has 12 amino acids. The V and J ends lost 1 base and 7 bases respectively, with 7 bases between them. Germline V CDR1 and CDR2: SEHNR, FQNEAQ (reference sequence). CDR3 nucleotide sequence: TGTGCCAGCAGCTTAGACTGGGGGACCCAGTACTTC. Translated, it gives CASSLDWGTQYF.

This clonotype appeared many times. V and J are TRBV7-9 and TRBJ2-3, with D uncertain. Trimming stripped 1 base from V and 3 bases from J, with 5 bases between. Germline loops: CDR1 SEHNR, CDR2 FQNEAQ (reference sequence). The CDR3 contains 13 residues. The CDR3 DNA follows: TGTGCCAGCAGCTTAGATCAGACAGATACGCAGTATTTT. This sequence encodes CASSLDQTDTQYF.

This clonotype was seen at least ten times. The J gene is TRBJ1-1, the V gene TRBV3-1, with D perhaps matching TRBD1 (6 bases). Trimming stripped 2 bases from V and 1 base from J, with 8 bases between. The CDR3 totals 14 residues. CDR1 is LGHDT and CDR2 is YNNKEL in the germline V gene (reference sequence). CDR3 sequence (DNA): TGTGCCAGCAGCCAACAACAGGGGAACACTGAAGCTTTCTTT. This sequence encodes CASSQQQGNTEAFF.

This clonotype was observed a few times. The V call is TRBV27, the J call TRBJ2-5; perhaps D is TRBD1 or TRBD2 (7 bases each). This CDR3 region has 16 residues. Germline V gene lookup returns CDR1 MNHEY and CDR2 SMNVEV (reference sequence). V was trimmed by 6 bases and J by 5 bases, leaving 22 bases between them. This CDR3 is CASSPSQGGSWETQYF. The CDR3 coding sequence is TGTGCCAGCAGCCCCTCCCAGGGGGGGTCTTGGGAGACCCAGTACTTC.